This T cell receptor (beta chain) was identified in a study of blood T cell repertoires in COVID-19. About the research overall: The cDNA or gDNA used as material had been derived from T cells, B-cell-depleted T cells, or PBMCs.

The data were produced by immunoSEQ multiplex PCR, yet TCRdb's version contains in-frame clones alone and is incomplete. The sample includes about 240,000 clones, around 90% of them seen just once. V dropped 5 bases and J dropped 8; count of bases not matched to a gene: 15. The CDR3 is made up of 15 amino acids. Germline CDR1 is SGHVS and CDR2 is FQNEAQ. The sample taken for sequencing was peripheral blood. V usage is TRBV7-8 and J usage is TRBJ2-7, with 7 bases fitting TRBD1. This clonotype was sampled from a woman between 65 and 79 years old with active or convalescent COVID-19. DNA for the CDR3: TGTGCCAGCAGCAAGCCGGGACAGCTGGTAGTAAAGCAGTACTTC. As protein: CASSKPGQLVVKQYF.